The 18 T cell receptor beta chains reported below all come from one sample, sequenced in a study of T cells in Graves' hyperthyroidism and ophthalmopathy. Regions amplified from RNA transcripts were the TCR beta CDR3 regions. A first-round RT-PCR of the TCR CDR3 used the HTBI primer set. Each CDR3 protein gets one entry after TCRdb re-called the multiplex PCR reads with MiXCR. Altogether 380,000 or so distinct CDR3 sequences are present, more than 11% being singletons, with the ten largest covering 20% to 25%. Sequencing was carried out using blood. The receptors shown here come from a woman aged 25-40 years with Graves' hyperthyroidism.

The table lists this clonotype with a few counts. The chain joins TRBV7-9 to TRBJ2-5; TRBD1 is a possible D gene (6 bases). The V end was cut by 1 base, the J end by 5 bases, with 29 bases between. The CDR3 is made up of 20 amino acids. Germline lookup yields CDR1 SEHNR and CDR2 FQNEAQ (reference sequence). In DNA, the CDR3 is TGTGCCAGCAGCTTAGTAACGGGCGTTGTAGGGACACCCATTCGGGAGACCCAGTACTTC. This gives the protein CASSLVTGVVGTPIRETQYF.

The CDR3 DNA sequence: TGTGCCAGCAGTTTGGGCGGCCCACCCGGGGCCAACGTCCTGACTTTC. This codes for CASSLGGPPGANVLTF. This rearrangement joins TRBV28 to TRBJ2-6; D gene ambiguous. The V gene's germline CDR1 is MDHEN and CDR2 SYDVKM. The CDR3 has 16 amino acids. V dropped 3 bases and J dropped 4 bases, with 13 bases sitting between them. Full variable domain (missing parts from reference TRBV28 and TRBJ2-6): DVKVTQSSRYLVKRTGEKVFLECVQDMDHENMFWYRQDPGLGLRLIYFSYDVKMKEKGDIPEGYSVSREKKERFSLILESASTNQTSMYLCASSLGGPPGANVLTFGAGSRLTVL.

The chain employs TRBV28 and TRBJ1-2; 8 positions agree with TRBD1. This CDR3 spans 12 amino acids. Germline lookup yields CDR1 MDHEN and CDR2 SYDVKM. J gave up 9 bases and V 10 bases, and 10 bases lay outside the gene matches. This chain's CDR3 is CATQGVDRRYTF. For the CDR3, the DNA is TGTGCCACACAGGGGGTGGACCGGCGCTACACCTTC.

Of note for this clonotype: A read error may be the cause here, since a much bigger clone is one base away. V gene TRBV30 combines with J gene TRBJ2-1; 13 bases fit TRBD2. The CDR3 consists of 16 residues. The germline V gene encodes CDR1 GTSNPN and CDR2 SVGIG (reference sequence). In DNA, the CDR3 is TGTGCCTGGAGTACCGGGACTAGCGGGGAAGGGGGTGAGCTGTTCTTC. This translates into CAWSTGTSGEGGELFF. The whole variable domain, remainder taken from reference TRBV30 and TRBJ2-1, is SQTIHQWPATLVQPVGSPLSLECTVEGTSNPNLYWYRQAAGRGLQLLFYSVGIGQISSEVPQNLSASRPQDRQFILSSKKLLLSDSGFYLCAWSTGTSGEGGELFFGPGTRLTVL.

This clonotype occurred many times. CDR3 coding DNA: TGTGCCAGCACCCCCGGACGGCCTCCGTATCTCCATTCACCCCTCCACTTT. As protein: CASTPGRPPYLHSPLHF. V usage is TRBV28 and J usage is TRBJ1-6; D uncertain. Germline-derived CDR1 and CDR2 are MDHEN and SYDVKM. V was trimmed by 7 bases and J by 8 bases, leaving 24 bases between them. The CDR3 spans 17 residues.

This clonotype occurred a few times. The chain uses TRBV9 and TRBJ2-5; possible D gene TRBD2, 7 bases. Trimming pared 3 bases from V and 0 bases from J, leaving 12 bases between. Germline V gene data show CDR1 as SGDLS and CDR2 as YYNGEE. The CDR3 is 15 amino acids. CDR3 nucleotides: TGTGCCAGCAGCGCGGAGGGGGGGCACCAAGAGACCCAGTACTTC. It is translated as CASSAEGGHQETQYF. Supplemented by reference TRBV9 and TRBJ2-5, the full variable domain reads DSGVTQTPKHLITATGQRVTLRCSPRSGDLSVYWYQQSLDQGLQFLIQYYNGEERAKGNILERFSAQQFPDLHSELNLSSLELGDSALYFCASSAEGGHQETQYFGPGTRLLVL.

The sample holds many counts of this clonotype. The V and J genes are TRBV20-1 and TRBJ2-3; 14 bases match TRBD2. J gave up 5 bases and V 4 bases, and 5 bases lay outside the gene matches. CDR3 size: 15 residues. Per the germline V gene, CDR1 is DFQATT and CDR2 is SNEGSKA (reference sequence). In nucleotides, the CDR3 is TGCAGTGCTAACCCGACTAGCGGGAGGGGAGATACGCAGTATTTT. Translated: CSANPTSGRGDTQYF.

This clonotype appeared many times. A much bigger clone sits one base away, suggesting this may be a read error. J is TRBJ2-5 and V is TRBV7-3, with D perhaps TRBD2 (6 bases). Trimming stripped 3 bases from V and 1 base from J, with 6 bases between. There are 13 residues in the CDR3. Germline CDR1 reads SGHTA; CDR2 reads FQGTGA. The CDR3 DNA reads TGTGCCAGCAGCTTTAGCGGCCAAGAGACCCAGTACTTC. The encoded protein is CASSFSGQETQYF.

This clonotype has more than one count but fewer than ten. The chain recombines TRBV19 with TRBJ1-4, with D hard to call. V lost 5 bases, J lost 7 bases, and 17 bases lay in between. Germline V lookup: CDR1 LNHDA, CDR2 SQIVND (reference sequence). The CDR3 is 15 residues long. CDR3 DNA sequence: TGTGCCAGTAGTCCCACCCGCGGAGCGGGTGAAAAACTGTTTTTT. Translated, it gives CASSPTRGAGEKLFF.

The V and J genes are TRBV19 and TRBJ1-5; D not certain. There are 14 residues in the CDR3. V lost 0 bases and J 7 bases, leaving 10 bases between the germline ends. From germline, CDR1 is LNHDA and CDR2 SQIVND (reference sequence). The CDR3 here is CASSIDPGGQPQHF. In DNA, the CDR3 is TGTGCCAGTAGTATAGATCCGGGCGGGCAGCCCCAGCATTTT. Supplemented by reference TRBV19 and TRBJ1-5, the full variable domain reads DGGITQSPKYLFRKEGQNVTLSCEQNLNHDAMYWYRQDPGQGLRLIYYSQIVNDFQKGDIAEGYSVSREKKESFPLTVTSAQKNPTAFYLCASSIDPGGQPQHFGDGTRLSIL.

The rearrangement uses TRBV19 and TRBJ1-2; D uncertain. The CDR3 covers 13 residues. Trimming pared 3 bases from V and 7 bases from J, leaving 12 bases between. Germline V gives CDR1 LNHDA, CDR2 SQIVND (reference sequence). The CDR3 loop is CASSIAPGGGYTF. CDR3 DNA: TGTGCCAGTAGTATTGCCCCGGGTGGTGGCTACACCTTC.

The rearrangement uses TRBV19 and TRBJ1-1, with 8 bases lining up with TRBD1. This CDR3 contains 15 residues. After removal of 4 bases from V and 7 bases from J, the junction contained 11 bases not matched to a gene. Germline V gives CDR1 LNHDA, CDR2 SQIVND (reference sequence). The CDR3 reads CASSTGRTGKVEAFF. The CDR3, as DNA: TGTGCCAGTAGTACTGGACGGACAGGGAAAGTTGAAGCTTTCTTT.

This clonotype was seen at least ten times. The chain joins TRBV3-1 to TRBJ2-3, with 7 positions matching TRBD2. Trimming at V came to 1 base and at J to 1 base, leaving 5 bases not matched to a gene. The CDR3 has 16 residues. From germline, CDR1 is LGHDT and CDR2 YNNKEL (reference sequence). CDR3 region: CASSQGLRERTDTQYF. The CDR3 DNA reads TGTGCCAGCAGCCAAGGTCTGCGGGAGCGCACAGATACGCAGTATTTT.

In this sample, this clonotype turned up a few times. This chain links TRBV5-5 with TRBJ1-4; TRBD1 might be the D (5 bases). The CDR3 contains 14 residues. Trimming cost V 5 bases and J 5 bases, with 13 bases left between them. CDR1 SGHKS and CDR2 YYEKEE come from the germline V gene (reference sequence). The CDR3 region has the DNA TGTGCCAGCAGGGAGACCCAGGGAAATGAAAAACTGTTTTTT. Encoded protein: CASRETQGNEKLFF.

Turning to this clonotype: A clone one base away is much larger, so this may be a read error. V and J are TRBV28 and TRBJ2-7; perhaps TRBD2 as D (6 bases). The CDR3 is 13 residues long. The germline V gene has CDR1 MDHEN and CDR2 SYDVKM. CDR3 protein: CASSSGRRDERYF. The CDR3 DNA reads as TGTGCCAGCAGTTCAGGACGGAGGGACGAGCGGTACTTC.

This clonotype was counted at least ten times. CDR3 residues: CASTEGGTGNTIYF. Written as DNA, the CDR3 is TGTGCCAGCACCGAGGGGGGAACTGGAAACACCATATATTTT. The chain carries TRBV6-1 and TRBJ1-3, with D possibly being TRBD1 (6 bases). The germline gives CDR1 MNHNS, CDR2 SASEGT. V was clipped by 7 bases and J by 2 bases, with 12 bases between them. This CDR3 contains 14 residues.

The sample holds many counts of this clonotype. This sequence joins TRBV30 and TRBJ1-1; the D gene is possibly TRBD1 (5 bases). Between the trimmed V and J ends, which lost 2 bases and 4 bases, there was a span of 11 bases. The CDR3 loop spans 13 amino acids. CDR1 GTSNPN and CDR2 SVGIG come from the germline V gene (reference sequence). The CDR3 region has the DNA TGTGCCTGGAGTAGGTCGGGGGGCACTGAAGCTTTCTTT. It translates to CAWSRSGGTEAFF.

This clonotype has ten or more counts. The chain has TRBV24-1 and TRBJ2-3; D may be TRBD1 (6 bases). V lost 1 base and J lost 2, with 12 bases in between. The CDR3 consists of 16 residues. Germline CDR1 is KGHDR and CDR2 is SFDVKD. CDR3 DNA: TGTGCCACCAGTGATTTCTTGGACAGCACCACAGATACGCAGTATTTT. Translation: CATSDFLDSTTDTQYF.